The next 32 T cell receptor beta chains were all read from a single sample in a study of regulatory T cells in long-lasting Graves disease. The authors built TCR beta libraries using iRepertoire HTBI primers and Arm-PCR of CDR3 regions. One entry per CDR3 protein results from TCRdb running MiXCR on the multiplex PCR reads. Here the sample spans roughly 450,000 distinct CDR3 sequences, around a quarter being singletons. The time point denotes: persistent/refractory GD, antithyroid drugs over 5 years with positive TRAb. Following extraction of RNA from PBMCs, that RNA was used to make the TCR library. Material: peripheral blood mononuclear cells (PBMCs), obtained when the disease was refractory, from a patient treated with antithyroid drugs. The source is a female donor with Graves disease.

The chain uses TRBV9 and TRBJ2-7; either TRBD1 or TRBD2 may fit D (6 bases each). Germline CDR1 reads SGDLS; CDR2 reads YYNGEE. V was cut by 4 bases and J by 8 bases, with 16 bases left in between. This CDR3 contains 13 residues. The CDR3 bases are TGTGCCAGCAGCTACAGAGGGGGGTCAAAGCAGTACTTC. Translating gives CASSYRGGSKQYF.

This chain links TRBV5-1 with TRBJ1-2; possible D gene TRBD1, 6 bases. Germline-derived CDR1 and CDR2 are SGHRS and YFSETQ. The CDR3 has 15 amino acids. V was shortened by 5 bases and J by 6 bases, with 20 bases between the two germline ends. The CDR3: CASSTRGGQGDGYTF. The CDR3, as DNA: TGCGCCAGCAGTACACGGGGGGGGCAAGGAGATGGCTACACCTTC. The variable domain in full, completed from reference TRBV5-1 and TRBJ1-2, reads KAGVTQTPRYLIKTRGQQVTLSCSPISGHRSVSWYQQTPGQGLQFLFEYFSETQRNKGNFPGRFSGRQFSNSRSEMNVSTLELGDSALYLCASSTRGGQGDGYTFGSGTRLTVV.

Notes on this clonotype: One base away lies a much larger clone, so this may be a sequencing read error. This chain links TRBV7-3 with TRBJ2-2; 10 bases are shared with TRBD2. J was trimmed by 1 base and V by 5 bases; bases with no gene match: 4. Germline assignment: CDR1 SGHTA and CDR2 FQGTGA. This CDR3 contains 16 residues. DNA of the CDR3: TGTGCCAGCAGCCACGGACTAGCGGAGAACACCGGGGAGCTGTTTTTT. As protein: CASSHGLAENTGELFF. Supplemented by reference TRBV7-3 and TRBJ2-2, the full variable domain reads GAGVSQTPSNKVTEKGKYVELRCDPISGHTALYWYRQSLGQGPEFLIYFQGTGAADDSGLPNDRFFAVRPEGSVSTLKIQRTERGDSAVYLCASSHGLAENTGELFFGEGSRLTVL.

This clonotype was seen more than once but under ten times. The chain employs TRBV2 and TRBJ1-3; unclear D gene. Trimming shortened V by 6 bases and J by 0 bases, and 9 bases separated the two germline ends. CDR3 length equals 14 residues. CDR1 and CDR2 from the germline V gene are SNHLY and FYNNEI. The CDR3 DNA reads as TGTGCCAGCAGACCTAATCCCTCTGGAAACACCATATATTTT. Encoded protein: CASRPNPSGNTIYF.

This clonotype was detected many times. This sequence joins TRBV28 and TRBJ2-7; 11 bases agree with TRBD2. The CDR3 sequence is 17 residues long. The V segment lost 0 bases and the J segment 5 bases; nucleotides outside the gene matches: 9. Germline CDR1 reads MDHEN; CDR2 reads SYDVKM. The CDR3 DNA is TGTGCCAGCAGTTTATGGAGATATAGCGGGAGGGCCAACGAGCAGTACTTC. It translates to CASSLWRYSGRANEQYF.

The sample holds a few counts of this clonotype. The chain's CDR3 is CASSTRRSPYEQYF. The CDR3 nucleotides read TGTGCCAGTAGTACGCGGCGGTCCCCCTACGAGCAGTACTTC. The rearrangement links TRBV19 to TRBJ2-7; D gene ambiguous. Germline V lookup: CDR1 LNHDA, CDR2 SQIVND (reference sequence). The CDR3 runs 14 residues. V was clipped by 4 bases and J by 2 bases, with 12 bases between them.

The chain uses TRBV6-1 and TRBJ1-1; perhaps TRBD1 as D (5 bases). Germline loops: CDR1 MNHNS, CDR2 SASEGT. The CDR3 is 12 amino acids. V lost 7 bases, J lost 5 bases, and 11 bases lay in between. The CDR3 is CASKNQGTEAFF. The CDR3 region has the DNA TGTGCCAGCAAAAACCAGGGAACTGAAGCTTTCTTT.

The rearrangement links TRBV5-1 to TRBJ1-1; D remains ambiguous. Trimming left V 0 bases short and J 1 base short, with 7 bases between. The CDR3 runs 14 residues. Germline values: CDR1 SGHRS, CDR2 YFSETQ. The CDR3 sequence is CASSLVARNTEAFF. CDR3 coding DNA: TGCGCCAGCAGCTTGGTGGCGAGGAACACTGAAGCTTTCTTT.

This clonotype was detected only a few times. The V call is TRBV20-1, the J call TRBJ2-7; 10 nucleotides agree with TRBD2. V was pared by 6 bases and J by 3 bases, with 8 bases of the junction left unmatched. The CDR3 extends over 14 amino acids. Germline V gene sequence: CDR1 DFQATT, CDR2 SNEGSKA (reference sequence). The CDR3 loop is CSAPPSGRLYEQYF. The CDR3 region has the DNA TGCAGTGCCCCTCCTAGCGGGAGACTCTACGAGCAGTACTTC.

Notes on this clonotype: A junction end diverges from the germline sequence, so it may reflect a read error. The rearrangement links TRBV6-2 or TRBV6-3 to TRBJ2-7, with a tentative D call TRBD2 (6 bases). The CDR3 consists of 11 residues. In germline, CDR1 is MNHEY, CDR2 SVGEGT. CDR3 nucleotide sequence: TGTGCCAGCGGGGGGATCTACAAGCAGTACTTC. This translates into CASGGIYKQYF.

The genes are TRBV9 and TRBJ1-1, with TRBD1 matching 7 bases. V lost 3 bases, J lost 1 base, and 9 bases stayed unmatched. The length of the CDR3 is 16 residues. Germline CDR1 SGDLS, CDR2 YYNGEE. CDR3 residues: CASSEGTAWGNTEAFF. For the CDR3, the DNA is TGTGCCAGCAGCGAAGGGACAGCGTGGGGGAACACTGAAGCTTTCTTT.

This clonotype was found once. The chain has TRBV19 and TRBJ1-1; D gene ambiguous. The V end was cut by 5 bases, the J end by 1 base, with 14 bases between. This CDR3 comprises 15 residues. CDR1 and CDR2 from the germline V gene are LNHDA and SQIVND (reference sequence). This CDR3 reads CASSLLGSPNTEAFF. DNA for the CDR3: TGTGCCAGTAGTTTATTGGGCAGCCCGAACACTGAAGCTTTCTTT.

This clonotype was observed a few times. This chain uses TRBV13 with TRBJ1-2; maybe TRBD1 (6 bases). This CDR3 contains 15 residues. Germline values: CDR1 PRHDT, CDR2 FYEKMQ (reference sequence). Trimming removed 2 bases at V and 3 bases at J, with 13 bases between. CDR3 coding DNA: TGTGCCAGCAGCTTAAGGACAGCAAGCCACTATGGCTACACCTTC. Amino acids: CASSLRTASHYGYTF.

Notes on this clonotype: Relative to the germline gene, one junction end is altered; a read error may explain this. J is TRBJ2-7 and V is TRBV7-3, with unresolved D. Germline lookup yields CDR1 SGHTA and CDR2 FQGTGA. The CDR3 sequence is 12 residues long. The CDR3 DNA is TGTGCCAGCAGCTCCCAAATTTACGAGCAGTGCTTC. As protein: CASSSQIYEQCF.

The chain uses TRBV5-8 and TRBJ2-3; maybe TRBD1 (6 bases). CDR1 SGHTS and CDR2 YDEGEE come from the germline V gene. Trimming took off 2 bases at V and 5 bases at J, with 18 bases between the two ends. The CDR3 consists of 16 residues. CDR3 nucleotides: TGTGCCAGCAGCTTCGGAACGGGGACACGGGAAGATACGCAGTATTTT. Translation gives CASSFGTGTREDTQYF.

CDR3 coding DNA: TGCAGTGCCAAGGTAGCGGGATTGAACACCGGGGAGCTGTTTTTT. It translates to CSAKVAGLNTGELFF. The V and J genes are TRBV20-1 and TRBJ2-2; 8 positions match TRBD2. Germline V gene lookup returns CDR1 DFQATT and CDR2 SNEGSKA (reference sequence). The CDR3 spans 15 residues. J was trimmed by 1 base and V by 6 bases; bases with no gene match: 7.

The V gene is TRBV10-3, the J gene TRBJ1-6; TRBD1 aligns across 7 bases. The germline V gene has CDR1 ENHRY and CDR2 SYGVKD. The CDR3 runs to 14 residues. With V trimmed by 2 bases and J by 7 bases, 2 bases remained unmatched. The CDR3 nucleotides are TGTGCCATCAGTGAGGGGACAGCGAATTCACCCCTCCACTTT. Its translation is CAISEGTANSPLHF.

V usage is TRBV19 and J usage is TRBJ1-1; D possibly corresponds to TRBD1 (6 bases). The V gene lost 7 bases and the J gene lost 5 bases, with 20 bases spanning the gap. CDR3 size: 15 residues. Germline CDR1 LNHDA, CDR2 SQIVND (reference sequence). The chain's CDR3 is CASTLGGGATTEAFF. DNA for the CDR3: TGTGCCAGTACCCTGGGAGGGGGAGCGACTACTGAAGCTTTCTTT.

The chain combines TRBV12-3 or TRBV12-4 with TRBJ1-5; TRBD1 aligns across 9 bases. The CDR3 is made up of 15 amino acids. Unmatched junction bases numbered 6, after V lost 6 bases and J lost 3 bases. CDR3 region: CASRLQGANNQPQHF. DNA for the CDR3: TGTGCCAGCAGGTTACAGGGGGCGAACAATCAGCCCCAGCATTTT.

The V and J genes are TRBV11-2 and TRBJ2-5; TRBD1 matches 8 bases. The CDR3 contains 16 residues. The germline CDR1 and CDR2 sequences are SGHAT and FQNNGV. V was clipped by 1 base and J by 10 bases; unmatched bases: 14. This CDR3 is CASSLARTGKQTGQYF. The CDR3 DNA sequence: TGTGCCAGCAGCTTAGCTCGGACAGGGAAACAGACTGGCCAGTACTTC.

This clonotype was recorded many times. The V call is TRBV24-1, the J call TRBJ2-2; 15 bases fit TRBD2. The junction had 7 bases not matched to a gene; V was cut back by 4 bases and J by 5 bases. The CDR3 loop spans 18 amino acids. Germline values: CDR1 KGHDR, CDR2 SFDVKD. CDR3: CATSDLGLAGGRTGELFF. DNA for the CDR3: TGTGCCACCAGTGACTTGGGACTAGCGGGAGGACGAACCGGGGAGCTGTTTTTT.

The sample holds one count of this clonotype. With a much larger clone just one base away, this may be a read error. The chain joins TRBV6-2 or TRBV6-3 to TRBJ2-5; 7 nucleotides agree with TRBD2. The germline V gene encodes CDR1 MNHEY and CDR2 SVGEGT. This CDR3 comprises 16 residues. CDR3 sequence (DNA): TGTGCCAGCAGTTACACGAAGCGGCGGGAGTTAGAGGCCCAGTACTTC. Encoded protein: CASSYTKRRELEAQYF.

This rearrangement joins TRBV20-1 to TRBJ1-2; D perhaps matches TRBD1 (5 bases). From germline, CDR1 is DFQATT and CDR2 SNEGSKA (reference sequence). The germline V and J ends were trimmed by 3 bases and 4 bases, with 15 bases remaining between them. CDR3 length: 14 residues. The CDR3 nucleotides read TGCAGTGCTAGCACCCCCCAGGGAACCTATGGCTACACCTTC. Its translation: CSASTPQGTYGYTF.

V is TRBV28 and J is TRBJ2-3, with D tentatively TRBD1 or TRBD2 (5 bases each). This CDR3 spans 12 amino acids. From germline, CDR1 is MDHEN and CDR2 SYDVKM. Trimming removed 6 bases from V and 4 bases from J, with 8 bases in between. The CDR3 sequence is CASRGTADTQYF. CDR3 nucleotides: TGTGCCAGCAGGGGGACGGCAGATACGCAGTATTTT.

This CDR3 reads CASSSDVSNAGYTF. The DNA for the CDR3 is TGTGCCAGCAGCTCCGATGTATCCAACGCTGGCTACACCTTC. The chain recombines TRBV7-9 with TRBJ1-2; D gene ambiguous. Trimming removed 4 bases at V and 7 bases at J, with 16 bases between. The CDR3 extends over 14 amino acids. Germline V gene lookup returns CDR1 SEHNR and CDR2 FQNEAQ (reference sequence).

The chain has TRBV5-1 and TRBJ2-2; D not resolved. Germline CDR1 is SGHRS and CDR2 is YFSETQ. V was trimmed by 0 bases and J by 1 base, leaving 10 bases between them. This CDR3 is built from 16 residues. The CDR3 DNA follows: TGCGCCAGCAGCTTGGGGCGTACCGTGAACACCGGGGAGCTGTTTTTT. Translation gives CASSLGRTVNTGELFF.

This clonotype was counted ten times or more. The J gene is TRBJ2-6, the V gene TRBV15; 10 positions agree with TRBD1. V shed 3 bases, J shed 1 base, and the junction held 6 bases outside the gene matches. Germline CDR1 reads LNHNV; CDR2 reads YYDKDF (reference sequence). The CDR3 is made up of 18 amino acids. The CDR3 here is CATSSADRGGSGANVLTF. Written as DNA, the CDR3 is TGTGCCACCAGCAGTGCGGACAGGGGGGGATCTGGGGCCAACGTCCTGACTTTC.

The CDR3 spells CASSQEEAATGGVGKLFF. DNA of the CDR3: TGCGCCAGCAGCCAAGAAGAGGCGGCAACAGGGGGAGTCGGAAAACTGTTTTTT. The chain uses TRBV4-1 and TRBJ1-4, with TRBD1 matching over 8 bases. The J segment lost 10 bases and the V segment lost 0 bases, leaving 16 bases of the junction unmatched. This CDR3 region has 18 residues. Germline V CDR1 and CDR2: MGHRA, YSYEKL.

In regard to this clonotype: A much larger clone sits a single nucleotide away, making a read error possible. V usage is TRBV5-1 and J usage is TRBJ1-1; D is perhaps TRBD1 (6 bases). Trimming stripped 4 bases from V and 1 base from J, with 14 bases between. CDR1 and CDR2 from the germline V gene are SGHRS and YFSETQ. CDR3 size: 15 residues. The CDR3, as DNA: TGCGCCAGCAGCGTCGAACCGGGACAGAACACTGAAGCTTTCTTT. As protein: CASSVEPGQNTEAFF.

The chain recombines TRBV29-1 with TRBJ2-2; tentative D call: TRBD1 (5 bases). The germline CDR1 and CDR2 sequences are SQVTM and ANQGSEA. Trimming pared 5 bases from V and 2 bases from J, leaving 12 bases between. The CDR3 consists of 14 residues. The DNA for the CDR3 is TGCAGCGTTCGAAGGGGCGTTAACACCGGGGAGCTGTTTTTT. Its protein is CSVRRGVNTGELFF.

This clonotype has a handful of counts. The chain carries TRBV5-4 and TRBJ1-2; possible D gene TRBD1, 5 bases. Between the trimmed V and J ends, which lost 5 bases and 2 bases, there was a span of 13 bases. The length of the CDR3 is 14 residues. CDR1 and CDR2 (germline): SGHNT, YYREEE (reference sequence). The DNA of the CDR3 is TGTGCCAGCAGGGGGGGAGGGACCAACTATGGCTACACCTTC. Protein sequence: CASRGGGTNYGYTF.

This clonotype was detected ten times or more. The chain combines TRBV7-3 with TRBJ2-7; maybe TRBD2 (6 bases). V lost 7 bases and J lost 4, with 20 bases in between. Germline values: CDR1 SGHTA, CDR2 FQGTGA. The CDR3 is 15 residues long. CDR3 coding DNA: TGTGCCAGCACCATCAGCGCGGGGCGATGGTACGAGCAGTACTTC. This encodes CASTISAGRWYEQYF.